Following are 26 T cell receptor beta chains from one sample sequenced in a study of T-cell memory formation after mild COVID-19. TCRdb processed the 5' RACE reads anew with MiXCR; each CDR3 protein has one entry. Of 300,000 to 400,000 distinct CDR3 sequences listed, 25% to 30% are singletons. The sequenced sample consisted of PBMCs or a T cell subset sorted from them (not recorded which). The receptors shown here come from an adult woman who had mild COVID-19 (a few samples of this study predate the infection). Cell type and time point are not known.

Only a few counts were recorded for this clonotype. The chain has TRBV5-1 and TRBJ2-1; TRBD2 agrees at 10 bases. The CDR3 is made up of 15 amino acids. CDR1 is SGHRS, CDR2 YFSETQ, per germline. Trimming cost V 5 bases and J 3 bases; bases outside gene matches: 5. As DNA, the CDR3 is TGCGCCAGCAGATCTGGACTAGCGGTCTACAATGAGCAGTTCTTC. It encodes CASRSGLAVYNEQFF.

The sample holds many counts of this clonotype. CDR3 in amino acids: CASSTAWADVEQFF. The CDR3 DNA sequence: TGCGCCAGCAGTACTGCCTGGGCAGACGTGGAGCAGTTCTTC. The chain has TRBV5-1 and TRBJ2-1; D unresolved. The germline gives CDR1 SGHRS, CDR2 YFSETQ. Trimming left V 5 bases short and J 10 bases short, with 19 bases between. The CDR3 has 14 amino acids.

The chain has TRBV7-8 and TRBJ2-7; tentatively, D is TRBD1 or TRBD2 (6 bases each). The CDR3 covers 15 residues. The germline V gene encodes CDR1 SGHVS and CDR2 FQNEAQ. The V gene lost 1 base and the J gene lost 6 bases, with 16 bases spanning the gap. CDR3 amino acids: CASSLVIRGLGEQYF. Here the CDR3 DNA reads TGTGCCAGCAGCTTAGTTATCAGGGGACTTGGCGAGCAGTACTTC.

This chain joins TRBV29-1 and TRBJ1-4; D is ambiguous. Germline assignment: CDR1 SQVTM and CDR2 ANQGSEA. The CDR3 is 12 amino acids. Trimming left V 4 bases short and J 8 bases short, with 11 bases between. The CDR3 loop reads CSVGYSEEKLFF. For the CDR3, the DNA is TGCAGCGTTGGATACTCGGAGGAAAAACTGTTTTTT.

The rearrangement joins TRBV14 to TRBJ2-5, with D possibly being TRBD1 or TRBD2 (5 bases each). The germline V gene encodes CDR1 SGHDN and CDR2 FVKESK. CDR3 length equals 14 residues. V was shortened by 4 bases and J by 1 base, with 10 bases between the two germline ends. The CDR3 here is CASSPMGVQETQYF. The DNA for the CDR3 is TGTGCCAGCAGCCCGATGGGGGTCCAAGAGACCCAGTACTTC.

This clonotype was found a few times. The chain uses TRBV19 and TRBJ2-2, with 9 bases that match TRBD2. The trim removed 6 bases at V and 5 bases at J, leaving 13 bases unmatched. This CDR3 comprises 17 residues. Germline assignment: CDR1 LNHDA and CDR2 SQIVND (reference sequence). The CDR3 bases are TGTGCCAGTAGCTTCAGGAGCGGGGGGAGAGGTACCGGGGAGCTGTTTTTT. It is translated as CASSFRSGGRGTGELFF.

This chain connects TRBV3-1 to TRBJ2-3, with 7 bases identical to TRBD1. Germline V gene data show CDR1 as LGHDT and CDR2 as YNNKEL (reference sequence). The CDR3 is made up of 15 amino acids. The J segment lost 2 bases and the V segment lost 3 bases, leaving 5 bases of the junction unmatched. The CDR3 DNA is TGTGCCAGCAGCCAGCCGGGACAGACCACAGATACGCAGTATTTT. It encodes CASSQPGQTTDTQYF.

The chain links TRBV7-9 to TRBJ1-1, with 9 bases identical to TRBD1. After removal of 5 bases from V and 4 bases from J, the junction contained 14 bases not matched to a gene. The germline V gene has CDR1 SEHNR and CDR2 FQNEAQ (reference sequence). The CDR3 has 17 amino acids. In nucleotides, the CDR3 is TGTGCCAGCAGCCACGGACAGGAGAAGGGACAGGGCACTGAAGCTTTCTTT. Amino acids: CASSHGQEKGQGTEAFF.

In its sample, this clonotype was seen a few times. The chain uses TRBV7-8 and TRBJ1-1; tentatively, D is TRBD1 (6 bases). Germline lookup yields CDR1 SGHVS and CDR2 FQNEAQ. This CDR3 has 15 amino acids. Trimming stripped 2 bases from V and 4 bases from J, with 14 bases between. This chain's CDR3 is CASSLHRVRGTEAFF. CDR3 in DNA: TGTGCCAGCAGCTTACACAGGGTACGGGGCACTGAAGCTTTCTTT.

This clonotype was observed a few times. CDR3 nucleotide sequence: TGCGCCAGCAGCGTATGGGACAGGGGGTTCAGCACCGGGGAGCTGTTTTTT. Its protein product is CASSVWDRGFSTGELFF. The J gene is TRBJ2-2, the V gene TRBV4-1; TRBD1 matches at 11 bases. The CDR3 is 17 amino acids. Per germline, CDR1 MGHRA and CDR2 YSYEKL. V dropped 5 bases and J dropped 4; count of bases not matched to a gene: 9.

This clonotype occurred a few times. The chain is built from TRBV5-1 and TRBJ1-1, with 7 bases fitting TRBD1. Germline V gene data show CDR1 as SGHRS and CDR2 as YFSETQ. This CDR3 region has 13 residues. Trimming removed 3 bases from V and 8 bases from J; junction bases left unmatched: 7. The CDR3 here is CASSSTTGAEAFF. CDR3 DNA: TGCGCCAGCAGCTCGACCACAGGGGCCGAAGCTTTCTTT.

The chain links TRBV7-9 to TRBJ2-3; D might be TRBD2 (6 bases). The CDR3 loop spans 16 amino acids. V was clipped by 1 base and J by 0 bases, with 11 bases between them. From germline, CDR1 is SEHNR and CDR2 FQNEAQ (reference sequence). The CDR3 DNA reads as TGTGCCAGCAGCTTAGTATTAGGAGGGAGCACAGATACGCAGTATTTT. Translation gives CASSLVLGGSTDTQYF.

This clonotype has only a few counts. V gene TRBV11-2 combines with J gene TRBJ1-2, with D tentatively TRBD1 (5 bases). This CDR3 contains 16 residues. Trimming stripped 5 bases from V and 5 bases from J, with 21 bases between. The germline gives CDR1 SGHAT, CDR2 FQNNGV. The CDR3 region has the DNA TGTGCCAGCAGCCCAGAAGCCGACAGTCGTCTGTATGGCTACACCTTC. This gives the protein CASSPEADSRLYGYTF.

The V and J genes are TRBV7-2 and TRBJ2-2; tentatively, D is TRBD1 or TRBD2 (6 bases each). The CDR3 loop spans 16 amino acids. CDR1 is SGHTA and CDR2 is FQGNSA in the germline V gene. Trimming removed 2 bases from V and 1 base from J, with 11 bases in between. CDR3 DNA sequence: TGTGCCAGCAGCTTACGCAGGGGAGGGAACACCGGGGAGCTGTTTTTT. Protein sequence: CASSLRRGGNTGELFF.

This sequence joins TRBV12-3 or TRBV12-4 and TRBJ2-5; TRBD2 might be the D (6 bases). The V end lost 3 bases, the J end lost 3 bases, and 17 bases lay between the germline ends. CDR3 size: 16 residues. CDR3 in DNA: TGTGCCAGCAGTTTCCGTGGAGGGTTGTTAGAAGAGACCCAGTACTTC. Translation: CASSFRGGLLEETQYF.

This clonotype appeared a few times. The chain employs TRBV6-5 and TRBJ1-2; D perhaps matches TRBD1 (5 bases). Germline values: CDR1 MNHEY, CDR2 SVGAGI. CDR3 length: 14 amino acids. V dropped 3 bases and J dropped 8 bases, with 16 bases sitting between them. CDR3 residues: CASSYLRQGEGYTF. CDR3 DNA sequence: TGTGCCAGCAGTTATCTACGGCAGGGAGAAGGCTACACCTTC.

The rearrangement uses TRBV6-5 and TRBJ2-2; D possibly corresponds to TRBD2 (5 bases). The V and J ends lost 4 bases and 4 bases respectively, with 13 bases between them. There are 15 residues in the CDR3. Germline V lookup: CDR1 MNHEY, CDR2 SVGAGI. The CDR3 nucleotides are TGTGCCAGCAGTTTGTCTGGAGGTGCCACCGGGGAGCTGTTTTTT. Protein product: CASSLSGGATGELFF.

The chain's CDR3 is CSARGMGQGRTEAFF. The CDR3 DNA follows: TGCAGTGCTAGAGGTATGGGACAGGGAAGGACTGAAGCTTTCTTT. This chain connects TRBV20-1 to TRBJ1-1; 9 bases are shared with TRBD1. J lost 5 bases, V lost 1 base, and 8 bases had no gene match. CDR1 is DFQATT and CDR2 is SNEGSKA in the germline V gene (reference sequence). The CDR3 totals 15 residues.

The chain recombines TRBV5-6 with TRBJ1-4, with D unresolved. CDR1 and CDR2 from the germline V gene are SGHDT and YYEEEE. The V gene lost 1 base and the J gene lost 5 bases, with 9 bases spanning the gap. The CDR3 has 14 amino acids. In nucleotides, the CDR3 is TGTGCCAGCAGCTTGAGGGCGGGAAATGAAAAACTGTTTTTT. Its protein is CASSLRAGNEKLFF.

The CDR3 here is CASSMGRLNEQFF. The CDR3 DNA reads as TGTGCCAGCAGTATGGGACGGCTCAATGAGCAGTTCTTC. This chain links TRBV6-2 or TRBV6-3 with TRBJ2-1; D is perhaps TRBD1 or TRBD2 (5 bases each). CDR1 is MNHEY, CDR2 SVGEGT, per germline. The CDR3 totals 13 residues. Trimming removed 5 bases from V and 6 bases from J, with 11 bases in between.

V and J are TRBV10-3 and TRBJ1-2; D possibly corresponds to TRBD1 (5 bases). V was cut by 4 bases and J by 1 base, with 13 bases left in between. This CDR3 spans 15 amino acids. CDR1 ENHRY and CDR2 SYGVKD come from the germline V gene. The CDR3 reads CAISGGDKLNYGYTF. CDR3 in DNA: TGTGCCATCAGTGGGGGCGATAAGCTTAACTATGGCTACACCTTC.

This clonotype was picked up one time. This CDR3 reads CAISESKGYNEQFF. CDR3 coding DNA: TGTGCCATCAGTGAGTCGAAAGGGTACAATGAGCAGTTCTTC. This chain uses TRBV10-3 with TRBJ2-1; D call uncertain. Germline V lookup: CDR1 ENHRY, CDR2 SYGVKD. This CDR3 region has 14 residues. Trimming cost V 0 bases and J 4 bases, with 7 bases left between them.

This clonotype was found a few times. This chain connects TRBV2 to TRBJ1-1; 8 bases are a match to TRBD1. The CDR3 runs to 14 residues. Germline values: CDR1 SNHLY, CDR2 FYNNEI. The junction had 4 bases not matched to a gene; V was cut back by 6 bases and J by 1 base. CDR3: CASRAGQANTEAFF. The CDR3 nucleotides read TGTGCCAGCAGGGCGGGACAGGCGAACACTGAAGCTTTCTTT.

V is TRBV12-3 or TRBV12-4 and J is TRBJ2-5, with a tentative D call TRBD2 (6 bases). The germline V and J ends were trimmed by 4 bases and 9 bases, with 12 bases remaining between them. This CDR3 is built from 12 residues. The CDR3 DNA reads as TGTGCCAGCAGTTCGGCTCCGGGGGCCCAGTACTTC. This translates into CASSSAPGAQYF.

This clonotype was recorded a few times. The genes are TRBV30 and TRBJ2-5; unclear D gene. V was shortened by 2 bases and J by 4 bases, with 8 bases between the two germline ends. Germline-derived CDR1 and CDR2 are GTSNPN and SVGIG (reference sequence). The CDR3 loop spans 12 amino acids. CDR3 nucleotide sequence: TGTGCCTGGAGTCTCAATGGAGAGACCCAGTACTTC. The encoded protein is CAWSLNGETQYF.

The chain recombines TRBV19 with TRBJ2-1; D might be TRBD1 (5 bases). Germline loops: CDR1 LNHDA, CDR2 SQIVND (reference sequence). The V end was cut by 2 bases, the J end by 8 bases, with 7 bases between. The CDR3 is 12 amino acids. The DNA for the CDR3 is TGTGCCAGTAGTATACAGGGCTATGAGCAGTTCTTC. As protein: CASSIQGYEQFF.